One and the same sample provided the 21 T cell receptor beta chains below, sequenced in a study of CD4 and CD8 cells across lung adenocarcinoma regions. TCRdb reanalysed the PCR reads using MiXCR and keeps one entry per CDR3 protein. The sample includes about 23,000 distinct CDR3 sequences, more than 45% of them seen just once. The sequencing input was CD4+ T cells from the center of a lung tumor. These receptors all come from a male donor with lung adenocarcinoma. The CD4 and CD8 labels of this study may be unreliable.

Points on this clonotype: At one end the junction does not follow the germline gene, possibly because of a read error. The CDR3, as DNA: TGTGCCCGCAGTGAGGGGCGCTGGGCCAAAAACATGCAGTACTTC. It yields the protein CARSEGRWAKNMQYF. The chain recombines TRBV6-1 with TRBJ2-4; perhaps D is TRBD1 or TRBD2 (5 bases each). The CDR3 spans 15 residues. Germline-derived CDR1 and CDR2 are MNHNS and SASEGT.

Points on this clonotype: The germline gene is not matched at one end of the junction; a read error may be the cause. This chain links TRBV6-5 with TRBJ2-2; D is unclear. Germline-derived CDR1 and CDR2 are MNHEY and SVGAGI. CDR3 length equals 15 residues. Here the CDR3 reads CASRLQSVSPDTLYF. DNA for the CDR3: TGTGCCAGCAGACTCCAGTCTGTGAGTCCAGATACGCTGTATTTT.

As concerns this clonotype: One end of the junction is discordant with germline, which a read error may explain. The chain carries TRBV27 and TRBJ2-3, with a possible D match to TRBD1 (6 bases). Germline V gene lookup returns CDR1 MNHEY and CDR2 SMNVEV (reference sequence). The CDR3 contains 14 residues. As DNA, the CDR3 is TGTGCGAGGAGTGGGGGCAGGGACCCAGAGACGCAGTATTTC. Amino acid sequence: CARSGGRDPETQYF.

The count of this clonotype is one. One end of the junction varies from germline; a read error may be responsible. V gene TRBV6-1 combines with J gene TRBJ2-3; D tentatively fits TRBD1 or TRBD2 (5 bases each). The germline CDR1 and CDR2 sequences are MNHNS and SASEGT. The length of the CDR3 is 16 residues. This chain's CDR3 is CASSLTGRAAKDTQYF. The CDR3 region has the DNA TGTGCCAGCAGTCTTACGGGGCGGGCTGCCAAAGATACGCAGTACTTT.

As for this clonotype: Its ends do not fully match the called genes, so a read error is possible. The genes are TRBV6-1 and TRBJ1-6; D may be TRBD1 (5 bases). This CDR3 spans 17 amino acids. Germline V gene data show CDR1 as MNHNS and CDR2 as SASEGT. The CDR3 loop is CASRGTSGNWETYEQYF. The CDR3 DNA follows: TGTGCCAGCAGGGGGACTAGCGGCAACTGGGAGACCTACGAGCAGTACTTT.

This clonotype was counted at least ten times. The CDR3 loop is CASSFGLAGASYEQYF. For the CDR3, the DNA is TGTGCCAGCAGTTTCGGACTAGCGGGCGCATCCTACGAGCAGTACTTC. The V call is TRBV27, the J call TRBJ2-7, with 11 bases lining up with TRBD2. The germline gives CDR1 MNHEY, CDR2 SMNVEV (reference sequence). After removal of 3 bases from V and 1 base from J, the junction contained 5 bases not matched to a gene. This CDR3 is built from 16 residues.

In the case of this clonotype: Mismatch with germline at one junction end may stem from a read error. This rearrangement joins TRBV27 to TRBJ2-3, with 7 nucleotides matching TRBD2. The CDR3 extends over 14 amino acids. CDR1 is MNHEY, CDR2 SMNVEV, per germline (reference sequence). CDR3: CAGSGHLAEDTQYF. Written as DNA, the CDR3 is TGTGCGGGCAGTGGGCACCTAGCGGAAGATACCCAGTATTTT.

In DNA, the CDR3 is TGTGCCAGCAGCTTGACAGGGATGAACACTGAAGCTTTCTTT. Its translation: CASSLTGMNTEAFF. V gene TRBV25-1 combines with J gene TRBJ1-1; 7 bases line up with TRBD1. Looked up from germline, CDR1 is MGHDK and CDR2 is SYGVNS. This CDR3 contains 14 residues. Trimming removed 6 bases from V and 0 bases from J; junction bases left unmatched: 4. The variable domain in full, completed from reference TRBV25-1 and TRBJ1-1, reads EADIYQTPRYLVIGTGKKITLECSQTMGHDKMYWYQQDPGMELHLIHYSYGVNSTEKGDLSSESTVSRIRTEHFPLTLESARPSHTSQYLCASSLTGMNTEAFFGQGTRLTVV.

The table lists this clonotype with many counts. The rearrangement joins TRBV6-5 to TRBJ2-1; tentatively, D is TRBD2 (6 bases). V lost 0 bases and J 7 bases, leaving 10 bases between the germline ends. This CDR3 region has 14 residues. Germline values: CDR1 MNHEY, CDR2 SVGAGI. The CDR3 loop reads CASSYSQRENEQFF. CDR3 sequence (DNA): TGTGCCAGCAGTTACTCGCAACGGGAGAATGAGCAGTTCTTC.

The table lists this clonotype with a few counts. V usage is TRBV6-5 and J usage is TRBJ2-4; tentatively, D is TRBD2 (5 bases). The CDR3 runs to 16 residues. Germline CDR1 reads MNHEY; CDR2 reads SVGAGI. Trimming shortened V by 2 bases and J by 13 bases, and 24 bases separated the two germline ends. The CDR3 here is CASSYGGIAGDDTQYF. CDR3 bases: TGTGCCAGCAGTTACGGTGGAATCGCGGGCGATGACACCCAGTACTTC.

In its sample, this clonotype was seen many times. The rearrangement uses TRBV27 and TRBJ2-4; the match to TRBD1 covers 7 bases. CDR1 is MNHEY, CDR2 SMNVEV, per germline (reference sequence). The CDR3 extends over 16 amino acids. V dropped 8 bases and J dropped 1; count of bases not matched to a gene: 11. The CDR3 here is CASPKEGATAKNIQYF. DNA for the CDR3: TGTGCCAGCCCTAAAGAGGGGGCGACGGCCAAAAACATTCAGTACTTC.

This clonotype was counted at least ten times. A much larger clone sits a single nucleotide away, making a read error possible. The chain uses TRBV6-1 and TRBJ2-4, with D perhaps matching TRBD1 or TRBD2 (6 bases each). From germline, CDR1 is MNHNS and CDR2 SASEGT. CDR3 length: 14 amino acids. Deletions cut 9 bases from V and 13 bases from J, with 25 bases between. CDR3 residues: CASSKRGTDNEQYF. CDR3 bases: TGTGCCAGTAGTAAAAGGGGGACTGACAATGAGCAGTACTTC.

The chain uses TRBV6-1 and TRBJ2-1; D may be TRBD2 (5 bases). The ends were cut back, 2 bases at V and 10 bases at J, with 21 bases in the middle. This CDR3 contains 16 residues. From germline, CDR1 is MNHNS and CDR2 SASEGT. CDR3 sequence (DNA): TGTGCCAGCAGTGAATATGCGCTAGCCAGCTCCTACGAGCAGTTCTTC. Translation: CASSEYALASSYEQFF.

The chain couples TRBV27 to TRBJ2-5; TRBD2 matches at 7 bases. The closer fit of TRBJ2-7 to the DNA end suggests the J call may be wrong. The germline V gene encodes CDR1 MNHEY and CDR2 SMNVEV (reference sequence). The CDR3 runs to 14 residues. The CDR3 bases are TGTGCCAGCAGTTCCCCACGGACTAGCTACGAGCAGTACTTC. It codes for CASSSPRTSYEQYF.

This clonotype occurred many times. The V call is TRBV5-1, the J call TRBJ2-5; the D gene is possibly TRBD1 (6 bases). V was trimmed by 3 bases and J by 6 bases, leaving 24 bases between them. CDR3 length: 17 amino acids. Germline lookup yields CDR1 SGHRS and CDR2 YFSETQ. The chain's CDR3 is CASSSLGAGISRQTQYF. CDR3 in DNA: TGCGCCAGCAGCTCCTTGGGGGCCGGGATAAGCCGCCAGACCCAGTACTTC.

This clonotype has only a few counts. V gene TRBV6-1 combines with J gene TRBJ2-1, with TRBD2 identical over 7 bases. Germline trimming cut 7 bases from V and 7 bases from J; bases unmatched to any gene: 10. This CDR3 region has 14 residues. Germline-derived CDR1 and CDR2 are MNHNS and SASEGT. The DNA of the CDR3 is TGTGCCAGCAAAAGGGCGGGAGTAAGGAATGAGCAGTTCTTC. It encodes CASKRAGVRNEQFF.

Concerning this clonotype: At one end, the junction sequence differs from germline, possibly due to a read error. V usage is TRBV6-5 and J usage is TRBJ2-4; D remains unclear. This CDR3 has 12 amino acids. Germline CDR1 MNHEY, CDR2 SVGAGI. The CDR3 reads CASSLMADMQYF. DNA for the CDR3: TGTGCCAGCAGTTTAATGGCAGACATGCAGTACTTC.

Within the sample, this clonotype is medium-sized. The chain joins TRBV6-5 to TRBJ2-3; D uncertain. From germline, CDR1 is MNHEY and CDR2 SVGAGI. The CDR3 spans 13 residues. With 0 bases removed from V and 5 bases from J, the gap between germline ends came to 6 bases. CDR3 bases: TGTGCCAGCAGTTACTCGACGAGAGATACGCAGTATTTT. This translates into CASSYSTRDTQYF.

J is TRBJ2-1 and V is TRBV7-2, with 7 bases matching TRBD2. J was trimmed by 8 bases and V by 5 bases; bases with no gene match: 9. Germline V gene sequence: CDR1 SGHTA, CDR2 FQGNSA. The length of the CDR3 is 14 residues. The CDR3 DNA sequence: TGTGCCAGCAGCAACGGACTAGTGAGGTATGAGCAGTTCTTC. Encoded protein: CASSNGLVRYEQFF. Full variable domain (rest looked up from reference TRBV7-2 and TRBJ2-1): GAGVSQSPSNKVTEKGKDVELRCDPISGHTALYWYRQSLGQGLEFLIYFQGNSAPDKSGLPSDRFSAERTGGSVSTLTIQRTQQEDSAVYLCASSNGLVRYEQFFGPGTRLTVL.

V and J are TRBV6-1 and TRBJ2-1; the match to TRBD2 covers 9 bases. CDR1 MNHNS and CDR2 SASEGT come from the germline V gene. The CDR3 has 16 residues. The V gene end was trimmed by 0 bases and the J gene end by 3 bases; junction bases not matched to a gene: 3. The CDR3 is CASSEAGTSLYNEQFF. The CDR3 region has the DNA TGTGCCAGCAGTGAAGCCGGGACTAGCCTCTACAATGAGCAGTTCTTC.

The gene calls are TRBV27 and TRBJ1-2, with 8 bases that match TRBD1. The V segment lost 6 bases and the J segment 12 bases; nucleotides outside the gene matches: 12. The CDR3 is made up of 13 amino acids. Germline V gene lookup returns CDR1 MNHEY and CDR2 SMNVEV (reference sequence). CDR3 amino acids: CASSSRQGRGNTF. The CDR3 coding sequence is TGTGCCAGCAGCTCTCGACAGGGGAGAGGAAACACCTTC.